These 32 T cell receptor beta chains came from one sample sequenced in a study of CD8+ T cells in alopecia areata. Extracted RNA was reverse transcribed, and the resulting cDNA served as sequencing template. The assay was immunoSEQ multiplex PCR, and TCRdb's table has in-frame clones only and misses some. The table records about 190,000 clones, approximately 57% of them present only once. Sample treatment: oral pan-JAK inhibitor, 5-10 mg twice daily. Sequences were derived from CD4+ T cells sorted from blood, sampled at week 24, from a patient treated with tofacitinib. The receptors come from a human donor with alopecia areata.

This clone was detected a few times. The chain joins TRBV6-6 to TRBJ2-7; D gene ambiguous. The CDR3 has 12 amino acids. V was shortened by 2 bases and J by 5 bases, with 7 bases between the two germline ends. Per germline, CDR1 MNHNY and CDR2 SVGAGI (reference sequence). The CDR3 DNA sequence: TGTGCCAGCAGTTACGTAGGGAACGAGCAGTACTTC. It codes for CASSYVGNEQYF.

This clone occurred a few times. V usage is TRBV29-1 and J usage is TRBJ2-3; TRBD2 might be the D (6 bases). Trimming cost V 2 bases and J 8 bases, with 8 bases left between them. CDR1 is SQVTM, CDR2 ANQGSEA, per germline. The CDR3 covers 11 residues. CDR3 sequence reads: CSVESGGTQYF. In nucleotides, the CDR3 is TGCAGCGTTGAATCCGGGGGTACGCAGTATTTT.

This chain links TRBV9 with TRBJ2-1, with D possibly called TRBD1 or TRBD2 (6 bases each). CDR1 is SGDLS, CDR2 YYNGEE, per germline. The CDR3 consists of 15 residues. Trimming cost V 4 bases and J 9 bases, with 20 bases left between them. CDR3 sequence (DNA): TGTGCCAGCAGCCGTACTGGGGGCGGGGTAGCTGAGCAGTTCTTC. Translated: CASSRTGGGVAEQFF.

J is TRBJ1-2 and V is TRBV29-1, with D perhaps TRBD1 (5 bases). From germline, CDR1 is SQVTM and CDR2 ANQGSEA. The V and J ends lost 4 bases and 4 bases respectively, with 16 bases between them. CDR3 length: 14 amino acids. CDR3 protein: CSVGVGETAYGYTF. The CDR3 DNA is TGCAGCGTTGGGGTAGGCGAGACAGCCTATGGCTACACCTTC.

The chain uses TRBV9 and TRBJ2-5, with TRBD2 as a possible D gene (5 bases). The germline CDR1 and CDR2 sequences are SGDLS and YYNGEE. V was cut by 2 bases and J by 5 bases, with 13 bases left in between. The CDR3 contains 14 residues. The CDR3, as DNA: TGTGCCAGCAGCGTGGCGCAGGAGGTGGAGACCCAGTACTTC. Translated: CASSVAQEVETQYF. Combining the CDR3 with reference TRBV9 and TRBJ2-5 gives the whole variable domain DSGVTQTPKHLITATGQRVTLRCSPRSGDLSVYWYQQSLDQGLQFLIQYYNGEERAKGNILERFSAQQFPDLHSELNLSSLELGDSALYFCASSVAQEVETQYFGPGTRLLVL.

This clone was detected only once. The chain recombines TRBV30 with TRBJ1-2; the D is unclear. Germline V gene sequence: CDR1 GTSNPN, CDR2 SVGIG (reference sequence). The CDR3 is 11 amino acids. Trimming stripped 5 bases from V and 6 bases from J, with 10 bases between. In DNA form, the CDR3 reads TGTGCCTGGGGAGGGTTGAATGGCTACACCTTC. Amino acid sequence: CAWGGLNGYTF.

This clone was seen a single time. The chain has TRBV29-1 and TRBJ2-3, with a possible D match to TRBD1 (5 bases). The germline V gene has CDR1 SQVTM and CDR2 ANQGSEA. V was pared by 8 bases and J by 2 bases, with 14 bases between. The CDR3 runs 13 residues. The CDR3 DNA sequence: TGCAGCACTCCCGACAGATTCACAGATACGCAGTATTTT. It encodes CSTPDRFTDTQYF.

The gene calls are TRBV25-1 and TRBJ1-1, with D possibly TRBD1 on 5 matching bases. There are 16 residues in the CDR3. Trimming left V 0 bases short and J 5 bases short, with 16 bases between. CDR1 is MGHDK, CDR2 SYGVNS, per germline. The CDR3 protein is CASSEYKAGSRTEAFF. The CDR3 coding sequence is TGTGCCAGCAGTGAATATAAGGCAGGGAGTAGGACTGAAGCTTTCTTT.

The chain joins TRBV15 to TRBJ2-7, with D possibly TRBD1 on 6 matching bases. The length of the CDR3 is 12 residues. The V end lost 1 base, the J end lost 7 bases, and 8 bases lay between the germline ends. Germline CDR1 reads LNHNV; CDR2 reads YYDKDF (reference sequence). This CDR3 reads CATSRGTEEQYF. The CDR3 nucleotides are TGTGCCACCAGCAGAGGGACAGAAGAGCAGTACTTC.

In its sample, this clone was seen a few times. The V and J genes are TRBV27 and TRBJ1-3, with D possibly matching TRBD1 (6 bases). The CDR3 has 14 amino acids. V was cut by 5 bases and J by 3 bases, with 11 bases left in between. Germline loops: CDR1 MNHEY, CDR2 SMNVEV (reference sequence). The DNA of the CDR3 is TGTGCCAGCAGTCCCGGGACACTTGGAAACACCATATATTTT. Protein: CASSPGTLGNTIYF.

The chain is built from TRBV30 and TRBJ1-2; possible D gene TRBD1, 5 bases. Trimming removed 7 bases at V and 8 bases at J, with 20 bases between. The CDR3 is 13 residues long. Germline assignment: CDR1 GTSNPN and CDR2 SVGIG (reference sequence). The CDR3 DNA reads as TGTGCCTACCAGAGTTTGTCAGGGAAGGGCTACACCTTC. It specifies CAYQSLSGKGYTF.

Only a few counts were recorded for this clone. The rearrangement links TRBV14 to TRBJ1-1, with D tentatively TRBD1 (6 bases). The CDR3 has 14 residues. Germline V gives CDR1 SGHDN, CDR2 FVKESK. V gave up 1 base and J gave up 6 bases, with 12 bases separating them. The CDR3 protein is CASSQVAGASEAFF. DNA for the CDR3: TGTGCCAGCAGCCAAGTGGCGGGGGCGTCTGAAGCTTTCTTT.

This clone was seen a handful of times. The J gene is TRBJ2-3, the V gene TRBV11-2; 8 nucleotides line up with TRBD2. The CDR3 length is 17 residues. CDR1 is SGHAT, CDR2 FQNNGV, per germline. The J segment lost 1 base and the V segment lost 0 bases, leaving 6 bases of the junction unmatched. The CDR3 loop reads CASSLDIRGGRTDTQYF. The CDR3 DNA follows: TGTGCCAGCAGCTTAGACATTCGGGGGGGGCGCACAGATACGCAGTATTTT.

This clone has only a few counts. The chain joins TRBV15 to TRBJ2-3; D gene uncertain. Deletions cut 1 base from V and 5 bases from J, with 7 bases between. The CDR3 sequence is 13 residues long. CDR1 LNHNV and CDR2 YYDKDF come from the germline V gene (reference sequence). CDR3 sequence (DNA): TGTGCCACCAGCAGAGTGATAGAAGATACGCAGTATTTT. It is translated as CATSRVIEDTQYF.

The chain links TRBV7-8 to TRBJ1-5; D call uncertain. Germline CDR1 and CDR2: SGHVS and FQNEAQ. The V end was cut by 5 bases, the J end by 3 bases, with 14 bases between. This CDR3 contains 15 residues. For the CDR3, the DNA is TGTGCCAGCAGCGTGCGTGGCCGGGTCAATCAGCCCCAGCATTTT. Translated, it gives CASSVRGRVNQPQHF.

The chain joins TRBV29-1 to TRBJ1-5; no firm D call. CDR3 length equals 8 residues. Germline V gene sequence: CDR1 SQVTM, CDR2 ANQGSEA. The CDR3 loop reads CPSQPQHF. CDR3 nucleotide sequence: TGCCCGAGTCAGCCCCAGCATTTT. Full variable domain (remainder filled in from reference TRBV29-1 and TRBJ1-5): SAVISQKPSRDICQRGTSLTIQCQVDSQVTMMFWYRQQPGQSLTLIATANQGSEATYESGFVIDKFPISRPNLTFSTLTVSNMSPEDSSIYLCPSQPQHFGDGTRLSIL.

J is TRBJ1-6 and V is TRBV7-9, with D perhaps matching TRBD1 (6 bases). The CDR3 extends over 13 amino acids. The germline V and J ends were trimmed by 5 bases and 7 bases, with 9 bases remaining between them. Germline CDR1 SEHNR, CDR2 FQNEAQ (reference sequence). The CDR3 loop is CASSQGPNSPLHF. The CDR3, as DNA: TGTGCCAGCAGCCAGGGGCCGAATTCACCCCTCCACTTT.

The chain employs TRBV19 and TRBJ2-3; 10 nucleotides align to TRBD2. CDR1 is LNHDA and CDR2 is SQIVND in the germline V gene (reference sequence). This CDR3 comprises 14 residues. Germline trimming cut 7 bases from V and 6 bases from J; bases unmatched to any gene: 7. The CDR3 loop reads CASTMTSGFDTQYF. The CDR3 nucleotides are TGTGCCAGTACCATGACTAGCGGGTTTGATACGCAGTATTTT. The full variable domain, completed using reference TRBV19 and TRBJ2-3, is DGGITQSPKYLFRKEGQNVTLSCEQNLNHDAMYWYRQDPGQGLRLIYYSQIVNDFQKGDIAEGYSVSREKKESFPLTVTSAQKNPTAFYLCASTMTSGFDTQYFGPGTRLTVL.

This clone was found a few times. V usage is TRBV10-3 and J usage is TRBJ1-2, with a tentative D call TRBD1 (6 bases). Germline CDR1 is ENHRY and CDR2 is SYGVKD. This CDR3 contains 14 residues. The ends were cut back, 2 bases at V and 2 bases at J, with 9 bases in the middle. CDR3 loop: CAISEGQGNYGYTF. In DNA form, the CDR3 reads TGTGCCATCAGTGAGGGGCAGGGGAACTATGGCTACACCTTC.

The genes are TRBV14 and TRBJ2-1; a weak D match, TRBD2 (6 bases). The V and J ends lost 0 bases and 9 bases respectively, with 9 bases between them. CDR3 size: 13 residues. Looked up from germline, CDR1 is SGHDN and CDR2 is FVKESK. CDR3 nucleotides: TGTGCCAGCAGCCAAGAATTGGGAGGTGAGCAGTTCTTC. This gives the protein CASSQELGGEQFF.

The chain joins TRBV5-1 to TRBJ2-2, with TRBD2 matching 8 bases. Losses at the gene ends were 4 bases for V and 0 bases for J; bases not matched to a gene: 5. Looked up from germline, CDR1 is SGHRS and CDR2 is YFSETQ. CDR3 length: 16 residues. CDR3 in amino acids: CASSQAGAANTGELFF. As DNA, the CDR3 is TGCGCCAGCAGCCAAGCGGGGGCCGCGAACACCGGGGAGCTGTTTTTT. Together with reference TRBV5-1 and TRBJ2-2, the CDR3 gives the full variable domain: KAGVTQTPRYLIKTRGQQVTLSCSPISGHRSVSWYQQTPGQGLQFLFEYFSETQRNKGNFPGRFSGRQFSNSRSEMNVSTLELGDSALYLCASSQAGAANTGELFFGEGSRLTVL.

The chain links TRBV6-1 to TRBJ2-3, with no clear D. CDR1 is MNHNS, CDR2 SASEGT, per germline. CDR3 size: 12 residues. V was pared by 2 bases and J by 4 bases, with 4 bases between. CDR3 in amino acids: CASSEMADTQYF. The CDR3 DNA reads TGTGCCAGCAGTGAAATGGCAGATACGCAGTATTTT.

This chain joins TRBV25-1 and TRBJ1-2; no clear D gene. This CDR3 is built from 13 residues. With 3 bases removed from V and 7 bases from J, the gap between germline ends came to 12 bases. Germline loops: CDR1 MGHDK, CDR2 SYGVNS. The CDR3 spells CASSEAGVAGYTF. The CDR3 bases are TGTGCCAGCAGTGAGGCCGGGGTTGCTGGCTACACCTTC.

The chain is built from TRBV15 and TRBJ1-3; no clear D gene. From germline, CDR1 is LNHNV and CDR2 YYDKDF (reference sequence). V was trimmed by 0 bases and J by 1 base, leaving 7 bases between them. CDR3 size: 15 residues. This CDR3 is CATSRDRGSGNTIYF. The CDR3 bases are TGTGCCACCAGCAGAGATCGGGGATCTGGAAACACCATATATTTT.

V gene TRBV5-6 combines with J gene TRBJ1-2; 7 bases map to TRBD1. The ends lost 0 bases at V and 11 bases at J; junction bases unmatched: 4. The CDR3 has 12 amino acids. Germline V gene data show CDR1 as SGHDT and CDR2 as YYEEEE. CDR3 residues: CASSLGEQGYTF. Here the CDR3 DNA reads TGTGCCAGCAGCTTGGGGGAACAGGGGTACACCTTC.

The chain is built from TRBV6-5 and TRBJ2-5, with TRBD2 matching 7 bases. CDR3 length equals 15 residues. Germline assignment: CDR1 MNHEY and CDR2 SVGAGI. V lost 2 bases to trimming and J lost 5 bases; unmatched junction nucleotides: 8. The CDR3 region is CASSYGGLGFETQYF. The CDR3, as DNA: TGTGCCAGCAGTTACGGCGGACTAGGGTTTGAGACCCAGTACTTC.

The V and J genes are TRBV19 and TRBJ2-2; D remains unclear. This CDR3 contains 16 residues. Between the trimmed V and J ends, which lost 5 bases and 0 bases, there was a span of 13 bases. CDR1 is LNHDA, CDR2 SQIVND, per germline (reference sequence). The CDR3 DNA reads as TGTGCCAGTAGTCTCGGGCAGGCGACGAACACCGGGGAGCTGTTTTTT. It specifies CASSLGQATNTGELFF.

V usage is TRBV29-1 and J usage is TRBJ1-1; D unclear. The CDR3 consists of 13 residues. Germline assignment: CDR1 SQVTM and CDR2 ANQGSEA. The V end was cut by 4 bases, the J end by 0 bases, with 9 bases between. The CDR3 DNA follows: TGCAGCGTTGGAGAGACTGTGAACACTGAAGCTTTCTTT. Translated, it gives CSVGETVNTEAFF.

This chain joins TRBV15 and TRBJ2-7; possible D gene TRBD1, 7 bases. Trimming stripped 1 base from V and 0 bases from J, with 10 bases between. Germline-derived CDR1 and CDR2 are LNHNV and YYDKDF (reference sequence). The CDR3 totals 15 residues. The CDR3 DNA reads TGTGCCACCAGCAGAGCAGGGGGGAGCTCCTACGAGCAGTACTTC. Amino acids: CATSRAGGSSYEQYF.

A few counts support this clone. The chain has TRBV4-1 and TRBJ2-7, with unresolved D. V lost 2 bases, J lost 2 bases, and 10 bases lay in between. The CDR3 contains 14 residues. Germline CDR1 reads MGHRA; CDR2 reads YSYEKL. The CDR3 DNA is TGCGCCAGCAGCCAACGGACCGAAACCTACGAGCAGTACTTC. This gives the protein CASSQRTETYEQYF.

The rearrangement uses TRBV29-1 and TRBJ2-4, with D perhaps matching TRBD1 or TRBD2 (5 bases each). The V end was cut by 4 bases, the J end by 0 bases, with 10 bases between. The CDR3 contains 14 residues. CDR1 is SQVTM and CDR2 is ANQGSEA in the germline V gene. As DNA, the CDR3 is TGCAGCGTTGGGGACCGCCTAGCCAAAAACATTCAGTACTTC. This translates into CSVGDRLAKNIQYF.

In this sample, this clone turned up a few times. In nucleotides, the CDR3 is TGTGCCAGCAGTGACAGGATTTATGGCTACACCTTC. Amino acid sequence: CASSDRIYGYTF. This chain joins TRBV6-5 and TRBJ1-2, with D possibly being TRBD1 (6 bases). Germline V gene lookup returns CDR1 MNHEY and CDR2 SVGAGI. The CDR3 loop spans 12 amino acids. The ends were cut back, 5 bases at V and 5 bases at J, with 9 bases in the middle.